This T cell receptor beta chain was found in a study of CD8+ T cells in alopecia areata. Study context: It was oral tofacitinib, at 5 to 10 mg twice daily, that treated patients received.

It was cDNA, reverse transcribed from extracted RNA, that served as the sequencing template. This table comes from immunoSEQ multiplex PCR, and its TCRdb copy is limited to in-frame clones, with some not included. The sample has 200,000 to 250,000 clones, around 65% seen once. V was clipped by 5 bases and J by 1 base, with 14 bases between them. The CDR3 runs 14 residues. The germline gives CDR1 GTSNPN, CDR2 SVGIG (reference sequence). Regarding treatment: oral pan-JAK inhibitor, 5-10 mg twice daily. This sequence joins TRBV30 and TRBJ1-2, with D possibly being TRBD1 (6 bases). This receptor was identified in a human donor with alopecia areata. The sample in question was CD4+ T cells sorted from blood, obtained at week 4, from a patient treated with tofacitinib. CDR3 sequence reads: CAWWHRTVNYGYTF. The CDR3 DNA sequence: TGTGCCTGGTGGCATAGGACAGTTAACTATGGCTACACCTTC.